This T cell receptor beta chain was captured in a study of T cells in localized non-small cell lung cancer. Assay used: immunoSEQ multiplex PCR; TCRdb lists only in-frame clones, some missing. The sample records over 55,000 clones, 85% to 90% being singletons. As concerns this clone: The target antigen is unknown.

Study results and caveats: Compared with tumor, uninvolved adjacent lung displayed greater T cell clonality, ranking highest overall. The appearance of a median roughly 53 of the top 100 tumor clones was seen in adjacent lung. Sequencing covered just one tumor region, so heterogeneity cannot be ruled out. Patients showing higher blood T cell density tended to see longer overall survival.

The sequencing here drew on peripheral blood, taken before any cancer treatment. This clonotype was obtained from a woman aged 35 to 75 with stage I lung adenocarcinoma.

CDR3 coding DNA: TGTGCCAGCAGCTTAGAAGGGAACACTGAAGCTTTCTTT. It encodes CASSLEGNTEAFF. The chain links TRBV11-2 to TRBJ1-1; D is unresolved. V was shortened by 0 bases and J by 1 base, with 3 bases between the two germline ends. The CDR3 totals 13 residues. Germline V gene sequence: CDR1 SGHAT, CDR2 FQNNGV.